Listed below are T cell receptor beta chains from one sample, sequenced in a study of T-cell reconstitution after alpha-beta-depleted transplantation in children. Using its own MiXCR run on the PCR reads, TCRdb lists one record per CDR3 protein. Of 350,000 to 500,000 distinct CDR3 sequences listed, approximately 42% are singletons. This specimen consisted of PBMCs, obtained before TCRalphabeta/CD19-depleted stem cell transplant. Receptor source: a girl aged 2 to 10 with aplastic anemia, due to receive a stem cell transplant. Each CDR3 is given with its conserved first and last residue. D genes are given only for firm matches. Not every row has a clone size; where given, it reads once, few, many or a size class.

size: -; J: TRBJ2-5; D: -; V: TRBV5-4; DNA: TGTGCCAGCAGCCCAGACACAGGGCTAGAGACCCAGTACTTC; CDR3: CASSPDTGLETQYF
size: -; J: TRBJ1-1; D: -; V: TRBV7-2; DNA: TGTGCCAGCAGCACACAACGAGGGTACACTGAAGCTTTCTTT; CDR3: CASSTQRGYTEAFF
size: -; J: TRBJ2-3; D: -; V: TRBV20-1; DNA: TGCAGTGCTCCAGCCAACACAGATACGCAGTATTTT; CDR3: CSAPANTDTQYF
size: -; J: TRBJ2-7; D: -; V: TRBV5-1; DNA: TGCGCCAGCAGCGCGGAAAGCAGGATCGACGAGCAGTACTTC; CDR3: CASSAESRIDEQYF
size: -; J: TRBJ2-5; D: -; V: TRBV6-5; DNA: TGTGCCAGCAGTTACGGGAACAGGCACCAAGAGACCCAGTACTTC; CDR3: CASSYGNRHQETQYF
size: few; J: TRBJ2-5; D: TRBD2; V: TRBV3-1; DNA: TGTGCCAGCAGCCAAGATAAGGCTAGCGGAGCCCAAGAGACCCAGTACTTC; CDR3: CASSQDKASGAQETQYF
size: many; J: TRBJ2-7; D: TRBD2; V: TRBV20-1; DNA: TGCAGTGCTGGGGGACTAGCGGAGCGGAAGCAGTACTTC; CDR3: CSAGGLAERKQYF
size: few; J: TRBJ1-1; D: TRBD1; V: TRBV29-1; DNA: TGCAGCGCACTGGACAGGGGGCTTGGAGCTTTCTTT; CDR3: CSALDRGLGAFF
size: -; J: TRBJ1-1; D: TRBD1; V: TRBV19; DNA: TGTGCCAGTAGTACCAGACAGGGGGGCACTGAAGCTTTCTTT; CDR3: CASSTRQGGTEAFF
size: -; J: TRBJ2-7; D: TRBD1; V: TRBV7-9; DNA: TGTGCCAGCAGCTTGGAGACAGGGAGAGGCAAGCAGTACTTC; CDR3: CASSLETGRGKQYF
size: few; J: TRBJ2-7; D: -; V: TRBV28; DNA: TGTGCCAGCAGTTTAAACATCTACGAGCAGTACTTC; CDR3: CASSLNIYEQYF
size: -; J: TRBJ2-7; D: -; V: TRBV12-3/TRBV12-4; DNA: TGTGCCAGCAGTTGGGGCTTCTCCTACGAGCAGTACTTC; CDR3: CASSWGFSYEQYF
size: -; J: TRBJ2-7; D: -; V: TRBV12-3/TRBV12-4; DNA: TGTGCCAGCAGTTTTCTTACTAGAGTCCACGAGCAGTACTTC; CDR3: CASSFLTRVHEQYF
size: -; J: TRBJ2-3; D: -; V: TRBV29-1; DNA: TGCAGCGTTGACGGAGGGAAAGATACGCAGTATTTT; CDR3: CSVDGGKDTQYF
size: -; J: TRBJ2-3; D: -; V: TRBV7-8; DNA: TGTGCCAGCAGCTTAGAAGCGTTGTCGAGCACAGATACGCAGTATTTT; CDR3: CASSLEALSSTDTQYF
size: -; J: TRBJ2-3; D: TRBD2; V: TRBV7-2; DNA: TGTGCCAGCAGCTTAGGCGATAGCGGGAGTTGGGCAGATACGCAGTATTTT; CDR3: CASSLGDSGSWADTQYF
size: -; J: TRBJ2-3; D: -; V: TRBV29-1; DNA: TGCACCTTCTGGGGCGGCCTATCCCCAGATACGCAGTATTTT; CDR3: CTFWGGLSPDTQYF
size: -; J: TRBJ2-1; D: TRBD2; V: TRBV5-1; DNA: TGCGCCAGCAGCTTAACTAGCGGGAGGGATGAGCAGTTCTTC; CDR3: CASSLTSGRDEQFF
size: few; J: TRBJ2-2; D: TRBD1; V: TRBV18; DNA: TGTGCCAGCTCACGATGGACAGGGCCGAACACCGGGGAGCTGTTTTTT; CDR3: CASSRWTGPNTGELFF
size: few; J: TRBJ2-5; D: -; V: TRBV2; DNA: TGTGCCAGCAGTGAAAAGGAGACTTCCCGGGAGACCCAGTACTTC; CDR3: CASSEKETSRETQYF
size: -; J: TRBJ2-3; D: -; V: TRBV12-3/TRBV12-4; DNA: TGTGCCAGCAGTCATATAGGAACAGATACGCAGTATTTT; CDR3: CASSHIGTDTQYF
size: -; J: TRBJ2-7; D: TRBD1; V: TRBV11-2; DNA: TGTGCCAGCAGCCTCGGACAGGGGGGATACTACGAGCAGTACTTC; CDR3: CASSLGQGGYYEQYF
size: -; J: TRBJ2-7; D: -; V: TRBV5-5; DNA: TGTGCCAGCAGCTATCAGGGTGGCTACGAGCAGTACTTC; CDR3: CASSYQGGYEQYF
size: few; J: TRBJ2-3; D: TRBD2; V: TRBV10-3; DNA: TGTGCCATCAGTGGGATCCTAGCGGGAGTGACAGATACGCAGTATTTT; CDR3: CAISGILAGVTDTQYF
size: many; J: TRBJ1-1; D: TRBD1; V: TRBV12-3/TRBV12-4; DNA: TGTGCCAGCAGTTTCGATCGGGACAGGGCGAAGGGTTTT; CDR3: CASSFDRDRAKGF